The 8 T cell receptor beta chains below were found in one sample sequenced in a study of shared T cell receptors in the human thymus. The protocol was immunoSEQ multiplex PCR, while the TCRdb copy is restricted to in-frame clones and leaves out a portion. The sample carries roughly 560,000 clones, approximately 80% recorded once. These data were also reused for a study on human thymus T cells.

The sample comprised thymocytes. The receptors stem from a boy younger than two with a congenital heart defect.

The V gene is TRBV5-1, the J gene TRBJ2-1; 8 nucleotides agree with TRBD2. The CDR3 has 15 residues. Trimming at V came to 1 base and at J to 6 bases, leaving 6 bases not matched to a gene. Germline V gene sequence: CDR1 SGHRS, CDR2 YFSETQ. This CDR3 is CASSLRIAGCNEQFF. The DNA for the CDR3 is TGCGCCAGCAGCTTGAGGATAGCGGGATGCAATGAGCAGTTCTTC.

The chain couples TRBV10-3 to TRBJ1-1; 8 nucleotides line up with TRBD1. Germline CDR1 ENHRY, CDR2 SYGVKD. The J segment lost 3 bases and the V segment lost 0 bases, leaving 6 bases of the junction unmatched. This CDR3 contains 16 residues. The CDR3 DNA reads TGTGCCATCAGTGAGTCCCAGGGGGCATGGGACACTGAAGCTTTCTTT. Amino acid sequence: CAISESQGAWDTEAFF.

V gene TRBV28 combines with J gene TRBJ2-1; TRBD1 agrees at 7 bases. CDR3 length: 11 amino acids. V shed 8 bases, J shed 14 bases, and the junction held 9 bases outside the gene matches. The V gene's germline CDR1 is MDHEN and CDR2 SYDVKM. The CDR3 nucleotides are TGTGCCAGCCCCTACAGGGGAATGGAGTTCTTC. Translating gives CASPYRGMEFF. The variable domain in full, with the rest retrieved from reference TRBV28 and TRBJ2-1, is DVKVTQSSRYLVKRTGEKVFLECVQDMDHENMFWYRQDPGLGLRLIYFSYDVKMKEKGDIPEGYSVSREKKERFSLILESASTNQTSMYLCASPYRGMEFFGPGTRLTVL.

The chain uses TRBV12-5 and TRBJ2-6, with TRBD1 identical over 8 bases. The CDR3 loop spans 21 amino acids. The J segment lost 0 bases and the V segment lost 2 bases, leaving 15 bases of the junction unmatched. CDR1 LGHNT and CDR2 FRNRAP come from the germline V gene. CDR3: CASGLPWTGPTPLSGANVLTF. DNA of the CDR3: TGTGCTAGTGGTTTGCCCTGGACAGGGCCTACTCCCCTCTCTGGGGCCAACGTCCTGACTTTC.

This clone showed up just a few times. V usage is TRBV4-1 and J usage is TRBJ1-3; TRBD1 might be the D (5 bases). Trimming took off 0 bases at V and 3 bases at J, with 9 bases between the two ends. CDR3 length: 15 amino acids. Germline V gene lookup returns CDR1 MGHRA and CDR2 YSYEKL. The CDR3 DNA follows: TGCGCCAGCAGCCAAGAAGGGGCCAGTGGAAACACCATATATTTT. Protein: CASSQEGASGNTIYF.

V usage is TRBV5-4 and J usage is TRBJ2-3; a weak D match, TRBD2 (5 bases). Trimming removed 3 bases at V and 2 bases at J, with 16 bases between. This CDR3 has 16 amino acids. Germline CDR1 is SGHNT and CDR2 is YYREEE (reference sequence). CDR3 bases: TGTGCCAGCAGCTCACTAGGCCCGTTGGTCACAGATACGCAGTATTTT. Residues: CASSSLGPLVTDTQYF.

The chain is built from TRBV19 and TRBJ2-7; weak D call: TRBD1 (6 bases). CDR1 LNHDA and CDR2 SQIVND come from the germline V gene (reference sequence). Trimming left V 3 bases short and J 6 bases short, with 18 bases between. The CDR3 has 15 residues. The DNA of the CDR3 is TGTGCCAGTAGTATTATGGAGGACAGTTGTTTCGAGCAGTACTTC. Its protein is CASSIMEDSCFEQYF.

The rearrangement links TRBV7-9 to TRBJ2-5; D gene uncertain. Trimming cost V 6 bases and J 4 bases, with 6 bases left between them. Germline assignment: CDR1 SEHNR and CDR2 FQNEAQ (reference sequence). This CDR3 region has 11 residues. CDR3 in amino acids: CASSPGETQYF. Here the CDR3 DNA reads TGTGCCAGCAGTCCCGGAGAGACCCAGTACTTC. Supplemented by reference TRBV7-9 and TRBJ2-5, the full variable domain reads DTGVSQNPRHKITKRGQNVTFRCDPISEHNRLYWYRQTLGQGPEFLTYFQNEAQLEKSRLLSDRFSAERPKGSFSTLEIQRTEQGDSAMYLCASSPGETQYFGPGTRLLVL.